The next 20 T cell receptor beta chains were all read from a single sample in a study of T cells after yellow fever vaccination. One entry per CDR3 protein, called by TCRdb with MiXCR from the 5' RACE reads. The repertoire holds fewer than 500,000 distinct CDR3 sequences, with approximately 19% as singletons. Specimen: PBMCs, collected before the yellow fever booster vaccination. The receptors here all came from a man aged 18 to 30 who received the YFV17D yellow fever vaccine.

The chain employs TRBV11-2 and TRBJ2-1, with D possibly TRBD2 on 6 matching bases. Trimming stripped 1 base from V and 6 bases from J, with 13 bases between. The CDR3 is 15 residues long. CDR1 is SGHAT, CDR2 FQNNGV, per germline. For the CDR3, the DNA is TGTGCCAGCAGCTTAGGGGCGGGGTTCATCAATGAGCAGTTCTTC. Protein product: CASSLGAGFINEQFF.

The V call is TRBV28, the J call TRBJ2-2; 9 nucleotides align to TRBD1. Looked up from germline, CDR1 is MDHEN and CDR2 is SYDVKM. The CDR3 runs 16 residues. J gave up 5 bases and V 5 bases, and 9 bases lay outside the gene matches. CDR3 sequence (DNA): TGTGCCAGCAGTGCTTGGACAGGGGAACGGACCGGGGAGCTGTTTTTT. It encodes CASSAWTGERTGELFF. Full variable domain (missing parts from reference TRBV28 and TRBJ2-2): DVKVTQSSRYLVKRTGEKVFLECVQDMDHENMFWYRQDPGLGLRLIYFSYDVKMKEKGDIPEGYSVSREKKERFSLILESASTNQTSMYLCASSAWTGERTGELFFGEGSRLTVL.

The chain recombines TRBV7-2 with TRBJ1-1, with D perhaps matching TRBD1 (5 bases). The CDR3 totals 16 residues. Trimming cost V 1 base and J 5 bases, with 17 bases left between them. Germline assignment: CDR1 SGHTA and CDR2 FQGNSA. The chain's CDR3 is CASSLVGHSTGTEAFF. CDR3 coding DNA: TGTGCCAGCAGCTTAGTTGGACATTCAACGGGGACTGAAGCTTTCTTT. Variable domain in full (rest from reference TRBV7-2 and TRBJ1-1): GAGVSQSPSNKVTEKGKDVELRCDPISGHTALYWYRQSLGQGLEFLIYFQGNSAPDKSGLPSDRFSAERTGGSVSTLTIQRTQQEDSAVYLCASSLVGHSTGTEAFFGQGTRLTVV.

A few counts support this clonotype. This chain uses TRBV10-1 with TRBJ2-3; TRBD1 is a possible D gene (6 bases). Trimming took off 0 bases at V and 5 bases at J, with 6 bases between the two ends. From germline, CDR1 is WNHNN and CDR2 SYGVQD (reference sequence). This CDR3 has 13 amino acids. The CDR3, as DNA: TGCGCCAGCAGTGAGTCACAGGGAGATACGCAGTATTTT. Protein: CASSESQGDTQYF.

This clonotype was counted between two and nine times. The chain is built from TRBV7-9 and TRBJ2-2; the D gene could be TRBD1 or TRBD2 (5 bases each). Per germline, CDR1 SEHNR and CDR2 FQNEAQ (reference sequence). The CDR3 sequence is 15 residues long. With 8 bases removed from V and 3 bases from J, the gap between germline ends came to 16 bases. The CDR3: CASSSGGGDTGELFF. The CDR3, as DNA: TGTGCCAGCTCCTCAGGTGGGGGAGACACCGGGGAGCTGTTTTTT.

V and J are TRBV15 and TRBJ2-1, with 8 nucleotides matching TRBD2. Germline V lookup: CDR1 LNHNV, CDR2 YYDKDF (reference sequence). V shed 4 bases, J shed 10 bases, and the junction held 15 bases outside the gene matches. CDR3 length equals 16 residues. The CDR3 DNA follows: TGTGCCACCAGCACGAAGGGACTAGTCAGCCCATTAGAGCAGTTCTTC. This codes for CATSTKGLVSPLEQFF.

This clonotype was counted many times. The chain uses TRBV20-1 and TRBJ2-2; D is tentatively TRBD1 or TRBD2 (5 bases each). Germline V gives CDR1 DFQATT, CDR2 SNEGSKA (reference sequence). V lost 6 bases to trimming and J lost 1 base, with 9 bases between them. The CDR3 totals 13 residues. The chain's CDR3 is CSASGGNTGELFF. Written as DNA, the CDR3 is TGCAGTGCCAGTGGGGGGAACACCGGGGAGCTGTTTTTT.

The sample holds a few counts of this clonotype. The rearrangement uses TRBV5-1 and TRBJ2-5; D may be TRBD2 (5 bases). The V gene's germline CDR1 is SGHRS and CDR2 YFSETQ. Trimming took 3 bases from V and 2 from J, leaving 11 bases between them. The CDR3 runs 14 residues. The CDR3 loop is CASSSSGIQETQYF. CDR3 sequence (DNA): TGCGCCAGCAGCTCCTCGGGGATACAAGAGACCCAGTACTTC.

The rearrangement links TRBV28 to TRBJ1-4; D gene unclear. Trimming took off 5 bases at V and 7 bases at J, with 11 bases between the two ends. The CDR3 loop spans 13 amino acids. The germline V gene has CDR1 MDHEN and CDR2 SYDVKM. The CDR3 loop reads CASSPRIREKLFF. CDR3 in DNA: TGTGCCAGCAGTCCTCGCATACGTGAAAAACTGTTTTTT.

The table lists this clonotype with a few counts. CDR3 sequence (DNA): TGCGCCAGCAGCCAGATACTCGGGGCTGAGCAGTTCTTC. Translation: CASSQILGAEQFF. The chain joins TRBV4-3 to TRBJ2-1, with D perhaps given as TRBD1 or TRBD2 (5 bases each). The CDR3 totals 13 residues. The germline V and J ends were trimmed by 3 bases and 9 bases, with 12 bases remaining between them. Germline V CDR1 and CDR2: LGHNA, YSLEER.

This chain connects TRBV29-1 to TRBJ2-3; TRBD2 might be the D (5 bases). The germline CDR1 and CDR2 sequences are SQVTM and ANQGSEA. Trimming stripped 4 bases from V and 0 bases from J, with 14 bases between. The CDR3 has 15 amino acids. The CDR3 DNA sequence: TGCAGCGTTGGAGGGAGACGGACTAGCACAGATACGCAGTATTTT. Translating it yields CSVGGRRTSTDTQYF.

This clonotype came up many times. The chain uses TRBV20-1 and TRBJ1-3; the match to TRBD1 covers 8 bases. Germline CDR1 and CDR2: DFQATT and SNEGSKA (reference sequence). The V and J ends lost 3 bases and 0 bases, in that order; junction bases with no gene match: 7. The CDR3 has 16 residues. The CDR3 loop is CSASPTTGGSGNTIYF. In DNA, the CDR3 is TGCAGTGCTAGCCCTACCACAGGGGGCTCTGGAAACACCATATATTTT.

There are a few counts of this clonotype. CDR3 loop: CASKRGTGQSYEQYF. The DNA of the CDR3 is TGTGCCAGCAAGCGGGGGACAGGCCAGTCATACGAGCAGTACTTC. This chain uses TRBV27 with TRBJ2-7, with D perhaps assigned TRBD1 or TRBD2 (8 bases each). In germline, CDR1 is MNHEY, CDR2 SMNVEV (reference sequence). The V end lost 7 bases, the J end lost 4 bases, and 20 bases lay between the germline ends. The CDR3 sequence is 15 residues long.

This clonotype was observed a handful of times. CDR3 coding DNA: TGTGCCAGCAGTATTTGGACAGGTGTGAATTCTGGGGCCAACGTCCTGACTTTC. Amino acid sequence: CASSIWTGVNSGANVLTF. This chain uses TRBV6-6 with TRBJ2-6; TRBD1 matches at 7 bases. Germline CDR1 reads MNHNY; CDR2 reads SVGAGI (reference sequence). There are 18 residues in the CDR3. The ends lost 5 bases at V and 1 base at J; junction bases unmatched: 11.

This clonotype occurred a few times. The chain employs TRBV7-2 and TRBJ2-5, with 9 bases that match TRBD1. The CDR3 has 15 amino acids. Germline V CDR1 and CDR2: SGHTA, FQGNSA. The junction had 4 bases not matched to a gene; V was cut back by 4 bases and J by 1 base. The CDR3 DNA is TGTGCCAGCAGCTACACGACAGGGGGCCAAGAGACCCAGTACTTC. It codes for CASSYTTGGQETQYF.

This chain connects TRBV7-2 to TRBJ2-7; D perhaps matches TRBD1 (5 bases). The V end lost 4 bases, the J end lost 3 bases, and 19 bases lay between the germline ends. The germline gives CDR1 SGHTA, CDR2 FQGNSA. This CDR3 is built from 16 residues. Here the CDR3 reads CASSSPSVRENYEQYF. The CDR3 DNA follows: TGTGCCAGCAGCTCCCCATCGGTCAGGGAAAACTACGAGCAGTACTTC.

This clonotype was seen only a few times. The chain couples TRBV20-1 to TRBJ2-5; 9 nucleotides match TRBD2. With 1 base clipped from V and 4 bases from J, the junction kept 7 bases outside the gene matches. The length of the CDR3 is 15 residues. Germline assignment: CDR1 DFQATT and CDR2 SNEGSKA (reference sequence). The CDR3 is CSARGLAGGTETQYF. CDR3 coding DNA: TGCAGTGCTAGAGGATTGGCGGGGGGGACAGAGACCCAGTACTTC.

CDR3 amino acids: CASRPRWVRGAYEQYV. Here the CDR3 DNA reads TGTGCCAGCAGGCCCCGCTGGGTTCGAGGGGCCTACGAGCAGTACGTC. The rearrangement joins TRBV28 to TRBJ2-7; TRBD1 or TRBD2 may be the D gene (5 bases each). The CDR3 runs to 16 residues. From germline, CDR1 is MDHEN and CDR2 SYDVKM. Trimming took off 6 bases at V and 2 bases at J, with 20 bases between the two ends.

The rearrangement uses TRBV9 and TRBJ2-2; D gene unclear. The CDR3 has 12 residues. V lost 3 bases and J lost 7, with 7 bases in between. The germline gives CDR1 SGDLS, CDR2 YYNGEE. The chain's CDR3 is CASSGSFGELFF. DNA for the CDR3: TGTGCCAGCAGCGGGAGTTTCGGGGAGCTGTTTTTT.

There are a few counts of this clonotype. The rearrangement uses TRBV27 and TRBJ2-3; 7 nucleotides agree with TRBD2. CDR3 length equals 16 residues. J lost 0 bases, V lost 4 bases, and 7 bases had no gene match. Germline assignment: CDR1 MNHEY and CDR2 SMNVEV (reference sequence). This CDR3 reads CASSYIGTISTDTQYF. The CDR3 nucleotides read TGTGCCAGCAGTTACATCGGGACTATTAGCACAGATACGCAGTATTTT.